The clone carrying this T cell receptor (beta chain) appeared once. The sample comes from a study of blood T cells in healthy people across ages. For the study at large: Through template switching, about one barcoded beta molecule was captured per two T cells, as measured in model experiments.

CDR3 size: 17 residues. Germline CDR1 and CDR2: PRHDT and FYEKMQ (reference sequence). V lost 5 bases and J 3 bases, leaving 19 bases between the germline ends. Combining a sample-barcoded 5' primer with a J-beta primer mix, a second PCR ran for roughly 7 to 11 cycles. A template-switch adaptor that had 12 random nucleotides put a tag on each cDNA molecule. Every sample produced at least 3 million CDR3-containing paired-end reads. TCRdb used MiXCR to reprocess the 5' RACE reads, holding one entry per CDR3 protein. Among 1.2 million to 1.5 million distinct CDR3 sequences listed, roughly 59% were seen once. It was approximately 10 milliliters of peripheral blood that were drawn from each donor.

The receptor was derived from a man aged 18 to 30 in good health. Specimen: blood. This chain connects TRBV13 to TRBJ2-2; D tentatively fits TRBD1 or TRBD2 (6 bases each). The CDR3 here is CASSNHPTGGDTGELFF. The CDR3 DNA is TGTGCCAGCAGCAACCACCCTACCGGGGGCGACACCGGGGAGCTGTTTTTT.